Listed here are 23 T cell receptor beta chains from one sample, sequenced in a study of blood T cell repertoires in COVID-19 (dated by TCRdb to the early 2020s). Libraries came from the immunoSEQ multiplex PCR assay. TCRdb retrieved this table from immuneACCESS and kept in-frame rearrangements only. Not all clones are present; in checked studies, unresolved V genes account for under half, and no reason is known for the remainder. This sample holds 200,000 to 250,000 clones; 65% to 90% were observed only once. 3% to 4.5% of the sample is held by the ten biggest clonotypes. Sequencing used PBMCs or T cells enriched from blood (not recorded which). The receptors derive from a woman in her 40s with acute COVID-19.

This rearrangement joins TRBV3-1 (or the pseudogene TRBV3-2) to TRBJ2-5; D might be TRBD2 (6 bases). V dropped 1 base and J dropped 3 bases, with 18 bases sitting between them. The CDR3 runs to 17 residues. Germline values: CDR1 LGHDT, CDR2 YNNKEL (reference sequence). The DNA for the CDR3 is TGTGCCAGCAGCCAAGTGGTGTCTAGCGAACGAGAAGAGACCCAGTACTTC. It specifies CASSQVVSSEREETQYF.

This chain links TRBV5-1 with TRBJ2-1; 13 nucleotides line up with TRBD2. Germline V gives CDR1 SGHRS, CDR2 YFSETQ. The CDR3 extends over 21 amino acids. Trimming at V came to 7 bases and at J to 1 base, leaving 20 bases not matched to a gene. In DNA, the CDR3 is TGCGCCAGCTTCCGCTTCCCCGGACTAGCGGGAGACGGGGAGTCCTACAATGAGCAGTTCTTC. It is translated as CASFRFPGLAGDGESYNEQFF. Full variable domain (rest looked up from reference TRBV5-1 and TRBJ2-1): KAGVTQTPRYLIKTRGQQVTLSCSPISGHRSVSWYQQTPGQGLQFLFEYFSETQRNKGNFPGRFSGRQFSNSRSEMNVSTLELGDSALYLCASFRFPGLAGDGESYNEQFFGPGTRLTVL.

This clone has only a few counts. The chain has TRBV19 and TRBJ2-2; TRBD2 matches 8 bases. Germline CDR1 and CDR2: LNHDA and SQIVND (reference sequence). The CDR3 is 17 amino acids. V lost 1 base and J lost 2; bases outside the gene matches: 6. DNA of the CDR3: TGTGCCAGTAGTATAGGCCTAGCGGGCCCTAACACCGGGGAGCTGTTTTTT. It codes for CASSIGLAGPNTGELFF. Based on the CDR3 plus reference TRBV19 and TRBJ2-2, the full variable domain is DGGITQSPKYLFRKEGQNVTLSCEQNLNHDAMYWYRQDPGQGLRLIYYSQIVNDFQKGDIAEGYSVSREKKESFPLTVTSAQKNPTAFYLCASSIGLAGPNTGELFFGEGSRLTVL.

The chain uses TRBV5-6 and TRBJ2-5, with D possibly matching TRBD1 (6 bases). The CDR3 contains 15 residues. V lost 4 bases and J lost 2, with 15 bases in between. Germline CDR1 and CDR2: SGHDT and YYEEEE. CDR3 DNA: TGTGCCAGCAGCATTTCTGGGACACCACAAGAGACCCAGTACTTC. Translating gives CASSISGTPQETQYF.

The chain employs TRBV27 and TRBJ1-3; TRBD1 is a possible D gene (6 bases). The CDR3 consists of 14 residues. Germline CDR1 and CDR2: MNHEY and SMNVEV (reference sequence). With 4 bases removed from V and 8 bases from J, the gap between germline ends came to 15 bases. The DNA for the CDR3 is TGTGCCAGCAGTTCCCTTCAGGGGATGGACACCATATATTTT. Translated: CASSSLQGMDTIYF.

This clone was recorded once. The V gene is TRBV7-2, the J gene TRBJ1-3, with TRBD1 as a possible D gene (5 bases). Germline CDR1 and CDR2: SGHTA and FQGNSA. The CDR3 loop spans 16 amino acids. Deletions cut 1 base from V and 2 bases from J, with 12 bases between. CDR3: CASSLVGGVAGNTIYF. The CDR3 nucleotides are TGTGCCAGCAGCTTAGTAGGAGGGGTGGCTGGAAACACCATATATTTT.

CDR3 nucleotide sequence: TGTGCCACCGAGGGACAGCGATCCAATCAGCCCCAGCATTTT. Its translation: CATEGQRSNQPQHF. The rearrangement links TRBV19 to TRBJ1-5, with 7 bases that match TRBD1. The CDR3 is 14 residues long. The V gene's germline CDR1 is LNHDA and CDR2 SQIVND (reference sequence). Trimming cost V 10 bases and J 3 bases; bases outside gene matches: 9.

This clone appeared a few times. The genes are TRBV7-9 and TRBJ2-3, with TRBD2 as a possible D gene (7 bases). Trimming shortened V by 5 bases and J by 0 bases, and 18 bases separated the two germline ends. The length of the CDR3 is 17 residues. The germline gives CDR1 SEHNR, CDR2 FQNEAQ (reference sequence). DNA for the CDR3: TGTGCCAGCAGCCCCACGGGGGCGGGGGCAAGCACAGATACGCAGTATTTT. It codes for CASSPTGAGASTDTQYF.

This rearrangement joins TRBV6-5 to TRBJ1-2, with D unresolved. The V end lost 7 bases, the J end lost 8 bases, and 17 bases lay between the germline ends. Per germline, CDR1 MNHEY and CDR2 SVGAGI. There are 13 residues in the CDR3. CDR3 amino acids: CASTGDPRSGYTF. The CDR3 DNA reads TGTGCCAGCACCGGAGACCCCCGTAGCGGCTACACCTTC.

The sample holds a few counts of this clone. The rearrangement uses TRBV6-5 and TRBJ1-1; 10 positions match TRBD1. Germline CDR1 and CDR2: MNHEY and SVGAGI. This CDR3 spans 15 amino acids. J was trimmed by 4 bases and V by 7 bases; bases with no gene match: 9. The CDR3 nucleotides read TGTGCCAGCACCACCTGGGGGACAGGGGTCACTGAAGCTTTCTTT. Its protein product is CASTTWGTGVTEAFF.

V and J are TRBV18 and TRBJ2-1; no clear D gene. Germline V CDR1 and CDR2: KGHSH, LQKENI. The CDR3 has 16 residues. Trimming pared 2 bases from V and 4 bases from J, leaving 15 bases between. The CDR3 region is CASSPATPNLYNEQFF. The CDR3 coding sequence is TGTGCCAGCTCACCAGCTACCCCCAACCTTTACAATGAGCAGTTCTTC.

The genes are TRBV6-5 and TRBJ2-7; D not resolved. This CDR3 is 15 amino acids long. Trimming took 2 bases from V and 4 from J, leaving 15 bases between them. Germline V gene sequence: CDR1 MNHEY, CDR2 SVGAGI. DNA for the CDR3: TGTGCCAGCAGTTACATTAGGCAGGCCGTTTACGAGCAGTACTTC. Protein sequence: CASSYIRQAVYEQYF.

The gene calls are TRBV19 and TRBJ1-2; 9 bases agree with TRBD1. After removal of 7 bases from V and 0 bases from J, the junction contained 12 bases not matched to a gene. The CDR3 length is 17 residues. Germline loops: CDR1 LNHDA, CDR2 SQIVND (reference sequence). CDR3: CASKRGQGNPTNYGYTF. The CDR3 nucleotides are TGTGCCAGTAAGAGGGGACAGGGAAACCCGACTAACTATGGCTACACCTTC.

V usage is TRBV28 and J usage is TRBJ1-5, with 7 bases lining up with TRBD1. V dropped 6 bases and J dropped 6; count of bases not matched to a gene: 11. This CDR3 spans 15 amino acids. Germline V gene sequence: CDR1 MDHEN, CDR2 SYDVKM. The DNA for the CDR3 is TGTGCCAGCAGCGACAGGGCAGGGGTTAGTCAGCCCCAGCATTTT. This gives the protein CASSDRAGVSQPQHF.

The chain employs TRBV25-1 and TRBJ2-7; 7 bases line up with TRBD2. Trimming took 3 bases from V and 3 from J; bases not matched to a gene: 14. The germline CDR1 and CDR2 sequences are MGHDK and SYGVNS. The CDR3 is 17 amino acids. In DNA, the CDR3 is TGTGCCAGCAGTGAGCCGGGGGGACGGGGGTTCTTCTACGAGCAGTACTTC. Translating it yields CASSEPGGRGFFYEQYF.

V and J are TRBV9 and TRBJ2-2; the D gene is possibly TRBD1 (7 bases). V shed 3 bases and J shed 5 bases, with 14 bases lying between them. Germline V gene data show CDR1 as SGDLS and CDR2 as YYNGEE. The CDR3 length is 15 residues. CDR3 region: CASSGGDRQTGELFF. The CDR3 nucleotides are TGTGCCAGCAGCGGGGGGGACAGACAGACCGGGGAGCTGTTTTTT. Full variable domain (outside the CDR3, taken from reference TRBV9 and TRBJ2-2): DSGVTQTPKHLITATGQRVTLRCSPRSGDLSVYWYQQSLDQGLQFLIQYYNGEERAKGNILERFSAQQFPDLHSELNLSSLELGDSALYFCASSGGDRQTGELFFGEGSRLTVL.

The chain links TRBV6-5 to TRBJ1-2; 7 positions match TRBD1. In germline, CDR1 is MNHEY, CDR2 SVGAGI. The CDR3 covers 11 residues. The V segment lost 6 bases and the J segment 7 bases; nucleotides outside the gene matches: 2. The CDR3 DNA is TGTGCCAGCAGAGGGGGCCGTGGCTACACCTTC. As protein: CASRGGRGYTF.

This clone showed up just once. The chain recombines TRBV24-1 with TRBJ2-1; 7 nucleotides line up with TRBD1. The CDR3 length is 14 residues. J was trimmed by 10 bases and V by 1 base; bases with no gene match: 6. CDR1 is KGHDR and CDR2 is SFDVKD in the germline V gene. CDR3 loop: CATSDFRGGAEQFF. The DNA of the CDR3 is TGTGCCACCAGTGATTTCAGAGGGGGCGCGGAGCAGTTCTTC.

The chain combines TRBV15 with TRBJ1-5; 10 bases are shared with TRBD1. The CDR3 length is 15 residues. Unmatched junction bases numbered 7, after V lost 2 bases and J lost 9 bases. CDR1 is LNHNV, CDR2 YYDKDF, per germline (reference sequence). The CDR3 loop reads CATSRSGTGEGPQHF. The CDR3 bases are TGTGCCACCAGCAGATCCGGGACAGGGGAAGGGCCCCAGCATTTT.

This chain links TRBV7-9 with TRBJ2-7, with 11 positions matching TRBD1. The germline V gene encodes CDR1 SEHNR and CDR2 FQNEAQ (reference sequence). V lost 2 bases and J lost 5; bases outside the gene matches: 11. The CDR3 runs 17 residues. This CDR3 reads CASSLSDPGTGGDEQYF. Written as DNA, the CDR3 is TGTGCCAGCAGCTTAAGTGACCCTGGGACAGGGGGGGACGAGCAGTACTTC.

V gene TRBV2 combines with J gene TRBJ1-5, with TRBD1 identical over 7 bases. V shed 5 bases and J 0 bases; nucleotides not matched to a gene: 10. The CDR3 spans 17 residues. Per germline, CDR1 SNHLY and CDR2 FYNNEI. The CDR3 loop reads CASSHPGQRYSNQPQHF. The CDR3 region has the DNA TGTGCCAGCAGTCACCCGGGACAGAGATATAGCAATCAGCCCCAGCATTTT. Combining the CDR3 with reference TRBV2 and TRBJ1-5 gives the whole variable domain EPEVTQTPSHQVTQMGQEVILRCVPISNHLYFYWYRQILGQKVEFLVSFYNNEISEKSEIFDDQFSVERPDGSNFTLKIRSTKLEDSAMYFCASSHPGQRYSNQPQHFGDGTRLSIL.

This chain connects TRBV2 to TRBJ2-1; TRBD2 aligns across 10 bases. This CDR3 has 15 residues. The trim removed 2 bases at V and 9 bases at J, leaving 7 bases unmatched. The germline V gene encodes CDR1 SNHLY and CDR2 FYNNEI. The CDR3 is CASSELEREGPEQFF. CDR3 bases: TGTGCCAGCAGTGAATTGGAGCGGGAGGGCCCTGAGCAGTTCTTC.

The gene calls are TRBV11-2 and TRBJ2-7; 8 positions agree with TRBD2. V was pared by 7 bases and J by 0 bases, with 5 bases of the junction left unmatched. This CDR3 has 14 residues. Germline values: CDR1 SGHAT, CDR2 FQNNGV. CDR3 residues: CASNYGGGSYEQYF. CDR3 coding DNA: TGTGCCAGCAATTACGGGGGGGGCTCCTACGAGCAGTACTTC.